This T cell receptor beta chain came from a study of T cells in Graves' hyperthyroidism and ophthalmopathy. Whole-study findings and limits: The majority of expanded thyroid clonotypes above 0.001 also appeared in blood. Ophthalmopathy was separated from stable hyperthyroidism by a 13 V-J model.

Patients were aged 18 to 65, had disease duration under 2 months, and had newly diagnosed hyperthyroidism. Germline values: CDR1 MNHEY, CDR2 SVGAGI. V lost 2 bases and J 0 bases, leaving 16 bases between the germline ends. The CDR3 totals 17 residues. TCR beta CDR3 region amplification was performed from RNA transcripts. HTBI primers were employed in a first-round RT-PCR of the TCR CDR3. TCRdb analysed the multiplex PCR reads with MiXCR anew, one entry per CDR3 protein. The data hold 650,000 to 850,000 distinct CDR3 sequences, with about 17% observed a single time. Remarks on this clonotype: The antigen remains unidentified.

V usage is TRBV6-5 and J usage is TRBJ1-1; D remains ambiguous. This clonotype originated in a woman in her forties or fifties with Graves' hyperthyroidism that later progressed to Graves' ophthalmopathy. The source material was blood. DNA of the CDR3: TGTGCCAGCAGTTACATAGGTGGTTCACTCATGAACACTGAAGCTTTCTTT. The encoded protein is CASSYIGGSLMNTEAFF.